This T cell receptor beta chain was sequenced during a study of cytomegalovirus exposure and HLA in healthy donors. Overall study results and limits: The classifier reportedly diagnosed cytomegalovirus status with high sensitivity and specificity. Most TCR sequences were rare, but some public TCRs occurred in many donors.

This clone occurred a few times. Its specificity is unknown. From germline, CDR1 is SNHLY and CDR2 FYNNEI. The CDR3 extends over 14 amino acids. Losses at the gene ends were 6 bases for V and 0 bases for J; bases not matched to a gene: 4. Sequenced by immunoSEQ multiplex PCR; TCRdb stores in-frame clones only, minus some. The sample carries some 220,000 clones, around nine tenths recorded once. J is TRBJ2-7 and V is TRBV2; 8 nucleotides agree with TRBD1. The sequenced sample consisted of PBMCs. This TCR derives from a woman between 18 and 29 years old in good health and CMV-seronegative. CDR3 in amino acids: CASRGQESSYEQYF. The CDR3 DNA reads as TGTGCCAGCAGGGGACAGGAGAGCTCCTACGAGCAGTACTTC.